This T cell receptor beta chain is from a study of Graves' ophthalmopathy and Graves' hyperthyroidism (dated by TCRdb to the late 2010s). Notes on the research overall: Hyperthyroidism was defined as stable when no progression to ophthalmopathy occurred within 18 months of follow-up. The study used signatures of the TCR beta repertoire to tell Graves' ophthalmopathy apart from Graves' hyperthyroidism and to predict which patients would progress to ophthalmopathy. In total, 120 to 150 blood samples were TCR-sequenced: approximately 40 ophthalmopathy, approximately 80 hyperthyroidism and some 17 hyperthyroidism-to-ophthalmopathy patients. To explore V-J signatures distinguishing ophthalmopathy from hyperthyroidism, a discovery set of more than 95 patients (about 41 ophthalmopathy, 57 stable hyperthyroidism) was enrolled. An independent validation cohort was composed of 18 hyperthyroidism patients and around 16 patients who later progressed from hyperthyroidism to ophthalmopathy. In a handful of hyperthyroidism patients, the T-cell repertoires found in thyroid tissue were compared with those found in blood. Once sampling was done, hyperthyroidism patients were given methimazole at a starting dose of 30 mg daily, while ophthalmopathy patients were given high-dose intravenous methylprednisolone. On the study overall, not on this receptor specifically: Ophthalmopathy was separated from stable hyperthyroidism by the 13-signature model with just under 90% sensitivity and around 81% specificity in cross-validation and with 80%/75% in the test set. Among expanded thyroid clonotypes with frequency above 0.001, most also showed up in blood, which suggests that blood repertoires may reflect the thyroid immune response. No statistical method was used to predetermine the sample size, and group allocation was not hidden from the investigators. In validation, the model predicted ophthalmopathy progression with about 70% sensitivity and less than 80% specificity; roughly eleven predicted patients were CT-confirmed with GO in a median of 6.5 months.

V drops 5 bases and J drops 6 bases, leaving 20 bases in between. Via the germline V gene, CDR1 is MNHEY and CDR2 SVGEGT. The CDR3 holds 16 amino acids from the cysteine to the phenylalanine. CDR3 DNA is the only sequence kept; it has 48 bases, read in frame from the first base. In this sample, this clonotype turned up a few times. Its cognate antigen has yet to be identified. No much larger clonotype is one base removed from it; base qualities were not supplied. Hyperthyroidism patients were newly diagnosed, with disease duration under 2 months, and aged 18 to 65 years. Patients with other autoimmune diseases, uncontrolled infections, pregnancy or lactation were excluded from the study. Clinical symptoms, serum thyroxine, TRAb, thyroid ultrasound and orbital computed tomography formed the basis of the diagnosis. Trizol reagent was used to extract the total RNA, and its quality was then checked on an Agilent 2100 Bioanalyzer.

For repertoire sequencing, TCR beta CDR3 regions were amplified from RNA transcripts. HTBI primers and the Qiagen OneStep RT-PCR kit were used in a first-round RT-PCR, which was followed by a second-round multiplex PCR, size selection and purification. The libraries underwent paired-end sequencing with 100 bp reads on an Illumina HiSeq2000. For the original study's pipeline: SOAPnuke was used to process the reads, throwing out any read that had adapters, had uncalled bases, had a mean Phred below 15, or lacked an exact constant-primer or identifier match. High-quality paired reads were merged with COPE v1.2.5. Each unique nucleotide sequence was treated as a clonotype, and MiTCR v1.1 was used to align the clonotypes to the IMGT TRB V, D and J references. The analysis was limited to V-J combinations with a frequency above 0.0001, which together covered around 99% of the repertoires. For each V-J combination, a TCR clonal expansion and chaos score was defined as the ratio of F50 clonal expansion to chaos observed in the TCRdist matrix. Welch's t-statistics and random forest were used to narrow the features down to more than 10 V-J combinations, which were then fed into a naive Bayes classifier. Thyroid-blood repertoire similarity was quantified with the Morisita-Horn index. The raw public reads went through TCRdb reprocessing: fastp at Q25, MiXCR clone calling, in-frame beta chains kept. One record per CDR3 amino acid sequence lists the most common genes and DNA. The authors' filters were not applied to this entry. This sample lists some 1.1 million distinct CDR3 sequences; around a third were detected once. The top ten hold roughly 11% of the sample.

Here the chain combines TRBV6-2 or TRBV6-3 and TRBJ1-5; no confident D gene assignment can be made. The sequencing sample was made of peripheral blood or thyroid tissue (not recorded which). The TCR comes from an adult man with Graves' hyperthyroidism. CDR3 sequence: CASSPQTDRTSQPQHF. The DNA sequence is TGTGCCAGCAGTCCACAGACGGACCGTACCAGTCAGCCCCAGCATTTT.